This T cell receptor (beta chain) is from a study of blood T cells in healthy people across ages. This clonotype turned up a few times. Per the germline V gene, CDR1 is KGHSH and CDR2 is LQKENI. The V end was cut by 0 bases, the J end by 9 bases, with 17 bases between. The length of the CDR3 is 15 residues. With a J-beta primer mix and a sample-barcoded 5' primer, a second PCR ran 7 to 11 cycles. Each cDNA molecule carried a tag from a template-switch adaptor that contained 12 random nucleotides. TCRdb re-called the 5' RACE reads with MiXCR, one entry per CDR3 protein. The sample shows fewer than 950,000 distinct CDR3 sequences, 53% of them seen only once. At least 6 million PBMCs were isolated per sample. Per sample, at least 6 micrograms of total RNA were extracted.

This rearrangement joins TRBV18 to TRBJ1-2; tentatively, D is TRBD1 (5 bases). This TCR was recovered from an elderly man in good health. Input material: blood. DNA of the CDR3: TGTGCCAGCTCACCACCGGATAGAAGGGGCGGTAGCTACACCTTC. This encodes CASSPPDRRGGSYTF.